A selection of T cell receptor beta chains follows, all from one sample in a study of coeliac disease. Data came from immunoSEQ multiplex PCR; TCRdb stores just in-frame clones and leaves some out. The sample holds about 7,000 clones, around 70% seen once. The material sequenced was lamina propria lymphocytes from the gut. Receptor source: a young man with celiac disease. Each CDR3 is given with its conserved first and last residue. A D gene is named only where the DNA matches it firmly. Clone size, where shown, is once, few, many, or a class for clones that have expanded.

clone size | J gene | D gene | V gene | CDR3 DNA | CDR3 protein
once | TRBJ2-3 | TRBD2 | TRBV18 | TGTGCCAGCTCACCATCAGCGGGGGGGTACACAGATACGCAGTATTTT | CASSPSAGGYTDTQYF
- | TRBJ2-1 | TRBD2 | TRBV5-1 | TGCGCCAGCAGCGGGACTAGCGGGGGGGCGGCCTACAATGAGCAGTTCTTC | CASSGTSGGAAYNEQFF
large | TRBJ2-1 | TRBD1 | TRBV5-6 | TGTGCCAGCAGCCCCGGGACAGGGGGCGCGAGCTCCTACAATGAGCAGTTCTTC | CASSPGTGGASSYNEQFF
- | TRBJ1-2 | TRBD1 | TRBV5-5 | TGTGCCAGCAGCTTGGATAGCGGACAGGGGTATGCTGGCTACACCTTC | CASSLDSGQGYAGYTF
few | TRBJ1-6 | - | TRBV11-2 | TGTGCCAGCAGCTCTCAACAGTTGCTTTCTACACCCCTCCACTTT | CASSSQQLLSTPLHF
- | TRBJ2-2 | - | TRBV9 | TGTGCCAGCAGCGCCCCTTCTAGAGCCGGGGAGCTGTTTTTT | CASSAPSRAGELFF
- | TRBJ2-1 | - | TRBV7-9 | TGTGCCAGCAGCTTGTCAGTCTCTGGGAGTTCGGTAGGGAATGAGCAGTTCTTC | CASSLSVSGSSVGNEQFF
once | TRBJ2-1 | - | TRBV7-9 | TGTGCCAGCAGCCCTGCGAGGAATGAGCAGTTCTTC | CASSPARNEQFF
- | TRBJ2-7 | TRBD2 | TRBV7-2 | TGTGCCAGCAGATACACTAGCGGAGGAGCCTACGAGCAGTACTTC | CASRYTSGGAYEQYF
- | TRBJ2-5 | - | TRBV18 | TGTGCCAGCTCACCTAAAGAGACCCAGTACTTC | CASSPKETQYF
- | TRBJ2-7 | TRBD2 | TRBV19 | TGTGCCAGTAGTCCGATCGGGGGGAGCGGGTCCTACGAGCAGTACTTC | CASSPIGGSGSYEQYF
- | TRBJ2-1 | - | TRBV7-9 | TGTGCCAGCAGCCTGAGGACAGTGGGCTACAATGAGCAGTTCTTC | CASSLRTVGYNEQFF
- | TRBJ2-1 | TRBD1 | TRBV27 | TGTGCCAGCACCCAGACTACAGACAGGGTTAACAATGAGCAGTTCTTC | CASTQTTDRVNNEQFF
- | TRBJ2-1 | TRBD2 | TRBV5-1 | TGCGCCAGCAGCTCGGGACTAGCGGGGGGACCCTTCCGTGAGCAGTTCTTC | CASSSGLAGGPFREQFF